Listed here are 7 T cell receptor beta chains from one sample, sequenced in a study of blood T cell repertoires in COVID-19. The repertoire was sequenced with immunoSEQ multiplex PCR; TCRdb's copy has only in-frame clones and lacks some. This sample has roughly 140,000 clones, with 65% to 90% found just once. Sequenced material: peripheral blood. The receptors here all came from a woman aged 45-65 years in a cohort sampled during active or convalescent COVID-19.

CDR3 bases: TGTGCCAGCAGCCACTCACGGGGGGCCTCAAGCTCCTACAATGAGCAGTTCTTC. It specifies CASSHSRGASSSYNEQFF. The rearrangement links TRBV14 to TRBJ2-1; TRBD2 is a possible D gene (7 bases). Germline lookup yields CDR1 SGHDN and CDR2 FVKESK. The CDR3 is 18 residues long. Trimming removed 3 bases at V and 0 bases at J, with 18 bases between.

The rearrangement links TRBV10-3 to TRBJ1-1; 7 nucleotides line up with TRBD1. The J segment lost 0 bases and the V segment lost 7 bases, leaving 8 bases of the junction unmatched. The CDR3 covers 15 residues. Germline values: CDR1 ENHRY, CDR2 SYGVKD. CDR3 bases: TGTGCCATCACCGAACGAGGACAGGTGAACACTGAAGCTTTCTTT. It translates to CAITERGQVNTEAFF.

The CDR3 is CASSFSGVYGYTF. Written as DNA, the CDR3 is TGTGCCAGCAGTTTTTCAGGGGTCTATGGCTACACCTTC. The genes are TRBV27 and TRBJ1-2, with D tentatively TRBD1 (6 bases). This CDR3 is built from 13 residues. Germline loops: CDR1 MNHEY, CDR2 SMNVEV (reference sequence). With 3 bases removed from V and 4 bases from J, the gap between germline ends came to 9 bases.

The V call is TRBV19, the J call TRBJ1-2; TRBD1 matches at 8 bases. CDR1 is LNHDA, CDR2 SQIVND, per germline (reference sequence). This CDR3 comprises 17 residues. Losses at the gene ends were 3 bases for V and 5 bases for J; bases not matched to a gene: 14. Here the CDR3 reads CASSIPGQDLAAYGYTF. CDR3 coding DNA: TGTGCCAGTAGTATCCCGGGACAGGATTTAGCGGCATATGGCTACACCTTC.

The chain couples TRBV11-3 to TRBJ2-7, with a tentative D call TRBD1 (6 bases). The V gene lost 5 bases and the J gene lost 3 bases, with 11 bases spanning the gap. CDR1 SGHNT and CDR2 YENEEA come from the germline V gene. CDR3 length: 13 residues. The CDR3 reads CASSRTGFYEQYF. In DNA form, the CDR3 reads TGTGCCAGCAGCCGAACAGGGTTCTACGAGCAGTACTTC.

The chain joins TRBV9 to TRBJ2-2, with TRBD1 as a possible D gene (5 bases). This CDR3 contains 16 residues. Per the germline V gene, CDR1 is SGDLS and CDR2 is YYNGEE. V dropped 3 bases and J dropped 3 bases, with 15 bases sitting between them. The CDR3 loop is CASSAFRQGYTGELFF. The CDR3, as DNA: TGTGCCAGCAGCGCCTTCAGGCAGGGATACACCGGGGAGCTGTTTTTT.

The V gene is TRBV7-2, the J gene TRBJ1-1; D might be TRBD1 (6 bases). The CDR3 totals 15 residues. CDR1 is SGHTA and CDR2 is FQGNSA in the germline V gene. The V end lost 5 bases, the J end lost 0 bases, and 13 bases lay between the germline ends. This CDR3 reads CASSLRTDMNTEAFF. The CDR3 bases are TGTGCCAGCAGCCTTAGGACAGACATGAACACTGAAGCTTTCTTT.